This T cell receptor (beta chain) was sequenced for a study of blood T cell repertoires in COVID-19. Study-wide context: Samples taken during acute and convalescent COVID-19 were collected in the United States, Italy and Spain. From T cells, B-cell-depleted T cells, or PBMCs came the material, which was cDNA or gDNA.

The CDR3 sequence is 15 residues long. The V and J ends lost 1 base and 2 bases, in that order; junction bases with no gene match: 0. Germline lookup yields CDR1 SGHAT and CDR2 FQNNGV. Original handling: Estimation of nucleated cell counts was performed using reference gene primer amplification. Method: immunoSEQ multiplex PCR; TCRdb's copy keeps in-frame clones and lacks some. V and J calls and clone size are as listed in that table; D and trimming were resolved from the DNA. The table has fewer than 300,000 clones, about 85% seen once. This clone was detected a few times. This sequence joins TRBV11-2 and TRBJ1-4; 8 bases line up with TRBD1. Sequencing input: peripheral blood. This sequence was found in a human donor in a cohort sampled during active COVID-19. CDR3: CASSLGTGTNEKLFF. CDR3 bases: TGTGCCAGCAGCTTAGGGACAGGGACTAATGAAAAACTGTTTTTT.